The entry below gives a single TCR beta chain sequence along with its context. The target antigen is unknown. These data belong to a study of cytomegalovirus exposure and HLA in healthy donors. Study results and caveats: It emerged from a later analysis that several of the most significant clusters appeared to be linked to common viral pathogens. Analysis performed later found around 15,000 TCR beta sequences associated with HLA alleles at 0.05 false discovery rate.

V dropped 4 bases and J dropped 5; count of bases not matched to a gene: 8. The CDR3 is made up of 15 amino acids. The V gene's germline CDR1 is SGDLS and CDR2 YYNGEE. Use of 60 Vbeta and 13 Jbeta primers characterized the PCR. Clones were sequenced by immunoSEQ multiplex PCR, and TCRdb holds only the in-frame ones, with some missing. The sample shows some 120,000 clones, approximately 80% of them seen only once. This clonotype was obtained from a woman younger than 35 in good health and CMV-seronegative. Sequencing was carried out using PBMCs. J is TRBJ1-1 and V is TRBV9, with TRBD1 identical over 10 bases. CDR3 in amino acids: CASSSRQGARTEAFF. The CDR3 DNA reads as TGTGCCAGCAGCTCTCGACAGGGGGCGCGGACTGAAGCTTTCTTT.